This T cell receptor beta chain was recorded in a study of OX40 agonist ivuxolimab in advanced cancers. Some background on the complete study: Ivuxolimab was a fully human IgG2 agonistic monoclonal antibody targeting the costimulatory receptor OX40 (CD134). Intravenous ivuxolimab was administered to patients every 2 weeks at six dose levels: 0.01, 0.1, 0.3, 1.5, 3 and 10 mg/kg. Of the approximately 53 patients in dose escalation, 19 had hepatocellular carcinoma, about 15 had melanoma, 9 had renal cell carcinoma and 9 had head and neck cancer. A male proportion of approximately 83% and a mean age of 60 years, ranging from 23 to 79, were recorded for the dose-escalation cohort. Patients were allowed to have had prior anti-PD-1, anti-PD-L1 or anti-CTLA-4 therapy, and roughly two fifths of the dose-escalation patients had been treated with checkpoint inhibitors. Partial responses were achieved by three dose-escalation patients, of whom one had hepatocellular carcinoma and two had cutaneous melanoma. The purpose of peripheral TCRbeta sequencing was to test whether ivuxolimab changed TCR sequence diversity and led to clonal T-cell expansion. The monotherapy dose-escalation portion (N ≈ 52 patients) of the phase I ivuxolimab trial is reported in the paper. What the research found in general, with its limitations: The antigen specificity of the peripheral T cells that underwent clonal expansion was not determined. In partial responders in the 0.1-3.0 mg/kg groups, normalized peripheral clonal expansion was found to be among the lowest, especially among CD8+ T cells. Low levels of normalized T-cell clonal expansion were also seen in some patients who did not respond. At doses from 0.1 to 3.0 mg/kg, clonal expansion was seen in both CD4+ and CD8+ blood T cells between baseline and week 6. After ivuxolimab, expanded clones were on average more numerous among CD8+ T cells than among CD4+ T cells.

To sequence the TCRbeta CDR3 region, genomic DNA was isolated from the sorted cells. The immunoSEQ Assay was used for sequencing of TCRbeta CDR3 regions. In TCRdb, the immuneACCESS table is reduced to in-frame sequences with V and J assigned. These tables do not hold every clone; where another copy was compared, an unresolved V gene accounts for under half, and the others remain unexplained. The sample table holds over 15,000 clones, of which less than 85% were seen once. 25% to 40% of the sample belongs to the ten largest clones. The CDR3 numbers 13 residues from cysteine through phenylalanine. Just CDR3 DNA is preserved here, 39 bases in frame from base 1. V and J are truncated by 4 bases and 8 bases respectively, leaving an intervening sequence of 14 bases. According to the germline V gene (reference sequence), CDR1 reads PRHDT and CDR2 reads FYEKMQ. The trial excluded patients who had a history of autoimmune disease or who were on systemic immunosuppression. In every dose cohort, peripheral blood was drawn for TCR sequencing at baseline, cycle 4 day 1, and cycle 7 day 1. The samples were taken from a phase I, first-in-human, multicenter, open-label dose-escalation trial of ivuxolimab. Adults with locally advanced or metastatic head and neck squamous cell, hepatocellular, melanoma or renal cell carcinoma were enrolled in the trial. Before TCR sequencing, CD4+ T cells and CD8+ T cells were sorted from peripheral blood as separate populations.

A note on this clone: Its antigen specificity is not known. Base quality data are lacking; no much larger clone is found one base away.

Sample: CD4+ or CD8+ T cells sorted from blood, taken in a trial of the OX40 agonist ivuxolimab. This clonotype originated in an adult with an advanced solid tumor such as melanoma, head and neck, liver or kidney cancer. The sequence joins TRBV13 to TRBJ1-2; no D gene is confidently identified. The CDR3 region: CASSSGVLEGYTF. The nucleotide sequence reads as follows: TGTGCCAGCAGCTCGGGAGTATTAGAGGGCTACACCTTC.